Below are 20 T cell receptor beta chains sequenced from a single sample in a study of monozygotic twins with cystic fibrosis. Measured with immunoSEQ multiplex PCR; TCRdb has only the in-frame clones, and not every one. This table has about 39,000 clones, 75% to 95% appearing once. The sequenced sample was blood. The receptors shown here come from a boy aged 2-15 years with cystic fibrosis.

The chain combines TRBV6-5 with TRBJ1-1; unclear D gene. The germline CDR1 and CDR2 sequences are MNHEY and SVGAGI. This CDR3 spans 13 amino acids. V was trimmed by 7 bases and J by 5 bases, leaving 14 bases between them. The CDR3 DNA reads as TGTGCCAGCACTCCTGCTGCGGGAACTGAAGCTTTCTTT. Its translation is CASTPAAGTEAFF.

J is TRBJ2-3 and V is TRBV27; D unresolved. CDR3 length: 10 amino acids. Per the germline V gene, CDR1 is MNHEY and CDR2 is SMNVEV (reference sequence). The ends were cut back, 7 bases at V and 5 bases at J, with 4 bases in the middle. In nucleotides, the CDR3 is TGTGCCAGCAAAGGAGATACGCAGTATTTT. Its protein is CASKGDTQYF.

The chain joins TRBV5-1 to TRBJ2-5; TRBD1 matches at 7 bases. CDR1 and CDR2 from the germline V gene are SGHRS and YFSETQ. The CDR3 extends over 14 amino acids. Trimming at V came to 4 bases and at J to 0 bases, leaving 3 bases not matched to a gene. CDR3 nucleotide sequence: TGCGCCAGCAGCACACAGGGGTACCAAGAGACCCAGTACTTC. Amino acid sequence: CASSTQGYQETQYF.

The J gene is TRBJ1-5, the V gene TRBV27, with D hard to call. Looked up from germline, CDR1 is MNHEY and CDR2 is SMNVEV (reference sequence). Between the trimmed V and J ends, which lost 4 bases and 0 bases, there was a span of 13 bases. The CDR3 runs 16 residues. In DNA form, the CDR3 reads TGTGCCAGCAGTTGGTCGGGCAGTTATAGCAATCAGCCCCAGCATTTT. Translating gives CASSWSGSYSNQPQHF.

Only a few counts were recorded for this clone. The CDR3 nucleotides read TGTGCCAGCAGCTTAGCCCCGACTAGCGCCTCCTACAATGAGCAGTTCTTC. It translates to CASSLAPTSASYNEQFF. The rearrangement links TRBV7-6 to TRBJ2-1; 8 bases match TRBD2. Germline V gene lookup returns CDR1 SGHVS and CDR2 FNYEAQ. The CDR3 is 17 amino acids. The V gene end was trimmed by 0 bases and the J gene end by 0 bases; junction bases not matched to a gene: 4. Variable domain in full (rest from reference TRBV7-6 and TRBJ2-1): GAGVSQSPRYKVTKRGQDVALRCDPISGHVSLYWYRQALGQGPEFLTYFNYEAQQDKSGLPNDRFSAERPEGSISTLTIQRTEQRDSAMYRCASSLAPTSASYNEQFFGPGTRLTVL.

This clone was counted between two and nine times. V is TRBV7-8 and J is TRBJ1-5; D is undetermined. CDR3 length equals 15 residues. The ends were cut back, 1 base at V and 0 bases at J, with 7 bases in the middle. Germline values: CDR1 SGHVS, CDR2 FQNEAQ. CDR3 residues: CASSLDDNSNQPQHF. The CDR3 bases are TGTGCCAGCAGCTTAGACGATAATAGCAATCAGCCCCAGCATTTT.

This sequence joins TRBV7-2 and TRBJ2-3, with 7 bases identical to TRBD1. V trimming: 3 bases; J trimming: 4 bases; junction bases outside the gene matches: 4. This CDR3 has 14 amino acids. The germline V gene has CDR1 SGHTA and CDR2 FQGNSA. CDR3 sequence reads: CASSFRQGPDTQYF. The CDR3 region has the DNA TGTGCCAGCAGCTTTCGACAGGGACCAGATACGCAGTATTTT.

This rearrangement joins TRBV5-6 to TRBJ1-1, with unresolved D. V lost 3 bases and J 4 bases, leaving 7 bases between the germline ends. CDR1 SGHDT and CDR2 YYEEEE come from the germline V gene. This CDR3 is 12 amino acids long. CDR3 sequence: CASSSYTTEAFF. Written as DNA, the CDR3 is TGTGCCAGCAGCTCCTACACCACTGAAGCTTTCTTT.

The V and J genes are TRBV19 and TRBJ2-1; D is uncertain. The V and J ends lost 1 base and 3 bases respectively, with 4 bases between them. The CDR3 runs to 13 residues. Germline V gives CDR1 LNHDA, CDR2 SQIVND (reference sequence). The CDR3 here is CASSIGGYNEQFF. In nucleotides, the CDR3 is TGTGCCAGTAGTATAGGGGGCTACAATGAGCAGTTCTTC.

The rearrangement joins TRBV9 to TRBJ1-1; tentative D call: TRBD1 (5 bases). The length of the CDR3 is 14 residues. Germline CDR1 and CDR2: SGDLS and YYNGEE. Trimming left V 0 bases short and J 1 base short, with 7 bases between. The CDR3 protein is CASSVDQGNTEAFF. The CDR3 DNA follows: TGTGCCAGCAGCGTAGACCAGGGGAACACTGAAGCTTTCTTT. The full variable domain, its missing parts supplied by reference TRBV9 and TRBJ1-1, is DSGVTQTPKHLITATGQRVTLRCSPRSGDLSVYWYQQSLDQGLQFLIQYYNGEERAKGNILERFSAQQFPDLHSELNLSSLELGDSALYFCASSVDQGNTEAFFGQGTRLTVV.

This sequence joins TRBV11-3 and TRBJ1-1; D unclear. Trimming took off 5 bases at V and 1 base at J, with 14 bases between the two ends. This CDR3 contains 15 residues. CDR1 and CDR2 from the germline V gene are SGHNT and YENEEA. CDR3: CASSPYADGNTEAFF. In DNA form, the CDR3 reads TGTGCCAGCAGCCCTTATGCGGACGGGAACACTGAAGCTTTCTTT.

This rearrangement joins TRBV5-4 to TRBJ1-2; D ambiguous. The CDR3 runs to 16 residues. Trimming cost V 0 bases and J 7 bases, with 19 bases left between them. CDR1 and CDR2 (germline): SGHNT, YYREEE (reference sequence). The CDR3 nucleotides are TGTGCCAGCAGCTTGGAACCCCCGGGCTCCGGATTTGGCTACACCTTC. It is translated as CASSLEPPGSGFGYTF.

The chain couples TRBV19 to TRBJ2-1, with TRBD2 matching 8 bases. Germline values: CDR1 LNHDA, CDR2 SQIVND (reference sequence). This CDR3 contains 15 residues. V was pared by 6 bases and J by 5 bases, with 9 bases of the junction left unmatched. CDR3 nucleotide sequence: TGTGCCAGTAGAGGGCGGGGGGCGAGGAACAATGAGCAGTTCTTC. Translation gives CASRGRGARNNEQFF. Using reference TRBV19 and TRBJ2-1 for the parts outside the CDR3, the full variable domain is DGGITQSPKYLFRKEGQNVTLSCEQNLNHDAMYWYRQDPGQGLRLIYYSQIVNDFQKGDIAEGYSVSREKKESFPLTVTSAQKNPTAFYLCASRGRGARNNEQFFGPGTRLTVL.

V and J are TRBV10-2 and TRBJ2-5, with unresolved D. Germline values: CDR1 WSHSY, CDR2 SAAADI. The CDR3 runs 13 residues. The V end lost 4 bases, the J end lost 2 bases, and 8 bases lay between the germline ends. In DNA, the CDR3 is TGCGCCAGCAGTGGGACGGAACAAGAGACCCAGTACTTC. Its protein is CASSGTEQETQYF.

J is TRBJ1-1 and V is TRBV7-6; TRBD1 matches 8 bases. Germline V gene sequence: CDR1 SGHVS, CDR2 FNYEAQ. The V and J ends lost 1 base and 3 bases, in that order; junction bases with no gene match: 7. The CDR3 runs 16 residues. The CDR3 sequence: CASSLGQGAQYTEAFF. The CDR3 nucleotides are TGTGCCAGCAGCTTAGGGCAGGGGGCCCAGTACACTGAAGCTTTCTTT.

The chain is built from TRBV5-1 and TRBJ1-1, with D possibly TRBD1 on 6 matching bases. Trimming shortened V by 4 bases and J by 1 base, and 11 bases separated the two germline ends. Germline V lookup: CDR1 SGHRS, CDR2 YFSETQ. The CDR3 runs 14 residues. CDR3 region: CASSGTTGNTEAFF. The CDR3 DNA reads TGCGCCAGCAGCGGGACGACAGGGAACACTGAAGCTTTCTTT.

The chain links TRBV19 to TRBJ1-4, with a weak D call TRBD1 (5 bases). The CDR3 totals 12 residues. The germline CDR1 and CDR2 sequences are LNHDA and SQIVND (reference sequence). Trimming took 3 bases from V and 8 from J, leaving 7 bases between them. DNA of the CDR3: TGTGCCAGTAGTATTAACAGGGAAAAACTGTTTTTT. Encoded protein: CASSINREKLFF.

CDR3 sequence: CASSLGDRDSGEQYF. CDR3 coding DNA: TGCGCCAGCAGCTTAGGAGACAGGGACAGCGGCGAGCAGTACTTC. The chain is built from TRBV5-1 and TRBJ2-7; 7 bases are a match to TRBD1. CDR3 length: 15 amino acids. Trimming at V came to 2 bases and at J to 6 bases, leaving 11 bases not matched to a gene. From germline, CDR1 is SGHRS and CDR2 YFSETQ.

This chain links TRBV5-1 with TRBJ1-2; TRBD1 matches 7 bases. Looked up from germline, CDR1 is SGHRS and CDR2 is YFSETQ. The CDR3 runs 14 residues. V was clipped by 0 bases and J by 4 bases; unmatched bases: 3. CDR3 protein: CASSLEGQTYGYTF. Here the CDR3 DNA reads TGCGCCAGCAGCTTGGAGGGACAGACCTATGGCTACACCTTC.

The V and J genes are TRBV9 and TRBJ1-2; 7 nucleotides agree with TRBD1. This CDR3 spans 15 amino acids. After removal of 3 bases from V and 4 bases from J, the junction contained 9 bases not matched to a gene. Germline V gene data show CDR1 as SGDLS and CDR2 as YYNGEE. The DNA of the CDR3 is TGTGCCAGCAGCGGAATCGACAGGGAGGGCTATGGCTACACCTTC. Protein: CASSGIDREGYGYTF.